The clone carrying this T cell receptor (beta chain) was seen many times. The CDR3 loop spans 15 amino acids. Between the trimmed V and J ends, which lost 5 bases and 2 bases, there was a span of 13 bases. In germline, CDR1 is SGHNT, CDR2 YYREEE (reference sequence). The data are from a study of read filtering for tumor transcriptome and immune sequencing. On the study more broadly: TCR-mapped reads were about 4 to 11 million with IR-seq versus roughly 75 to 1,400 with RNA-seq.

Molecular barcoded adaptors covering alpha/delta and beta/gamma chains were used on roughly 400 ng RNA. TCRdb reanalysed the reads using MiXCR and keeps one entry per CDR3 protein. The sample includes 94,000 or so distinct CDR3 sequences, roughly an eighth of them seen just once. The sequenced material came from a population of CD138-negative cells sorted from bone marrow. The source is a donor aged 40 or older with multiple myeloma. The V call is TRBV5-4, the J call TRBJ2-2, with TRBD1 as a possible D gene (6 bases). The chain's CDR3 is CASRGDRHNTGELFF. The CDR3 nucleotides read TGTGCCAGCAGGGGAGACAGGCATAACACCGGGGAGCTGTTTTTT.